This T cell receptor beta chain emerged from a study of CD4 T cells in relation to SARS-CoV-2 and coronaviruses. Broader study findings: Each donor contributed either pre-pandemic or post-infection samples, not both. The assay detects memory recall responses, not culture-primed primary responses.

Unmatched junction bases numbered 4, after V lost 7 bases and J lost 2 bases. The CDR3 is 13 residues long. Germline CDR1 reads SQVTM; CDR2 reads ANQGSEA. The assay was immunoSEQ multiplex PCR, and TCRdb's table has in-frame clones only and misses some. The table lists some 65,000 clones, 87% of them singletons. This clone was observed once. The antigen is undetermined. Before the COVID-19 pandemic, during about 2010-2018, CD4+ T cells were taken from unexposed donors. The sequencing input was memory CD4+ T cells from PBMCs. The gene calls are TRBV29-1 and TRBJ2-3; 9 positions match TRBD2. The TCR was taken from a human donor in good health. CDR3 nucleotide sequence: TGCAGCGGACAGCGGGGGGACACAGATACGCAGTATTTT. It is translated as CSGQRGDTDTQYF.